This T cell receptor beta chain is drawn from a study of blood T cell repertoires in COVID-19. Whole-study context: The United States, Italy and Spain provided the acute and convalescent COVID-19 samples.

This clone was counted a few times. Original processing methods: By means of reference gene primer amplification, nucleated cell counts were estimated. The assay was immunoSEQ multiplex PCR, and TCRdb's table has in-frame clones only and misses some. V, J and clone size derive from that table, while D and trimming were established from the DNA sequence. Of about 220,000 clones in the sample, approximately 80% were seen once. V was pared by 4 bases and J by 4 bases, with 16 bases between. Germline assignment: CDR1 MGHRA and CDR2 YSYEKL. The CDR3 loop spans 15 amino acids. Cohort assignment relied on participant-reported clinical history. What the recovered Cohort 3 donors had was two negative PCRs, clearance, or symptom resolution.

Sequenced input: PBMCs or T cells enriched from blood (not recorded which). The TCR comes from a woman aged 60-75 years who had recovered from COVID-19. This chain uses TRBV4-1 with TRBJ1-2, with D perhaps TRBD1 (6 bases). The CDR3 nucleotides are TGCGCCAGCAGCCGATCAGGGGCGGAAGGCTATGGCTACACCTTC. It is translated as CASSRSGAEGYGYTF.